These 25 T cell receptor beta chains originate from one sample sequenced in a study of Ad26.COV2.S vaccination and SARS-CoV-2 variants. The treatment here: roughly 19 received Ad26.COV2.S at low or high dose, single or two shots; about 5 received placebo; per-sample allocation not given. On day 63 after the first injection, vaccine and placebo recipients gave samples. Assay used: immunoSEQ multiplex PCR; TCRdb lists only in-frame clones, some missing. This table has about 350,000 clones, roughly 84% appearing once. Material: peripheral blood, obtained in a trial of Ad26.COV2.S vaccine versus placebo. These receptors were taken from a person between 18 and 65 years old who received the Ad26.COV2.S COVID-19 vaccine or a placebo.

V and J are TRBV5-6 and TRBJ2-5; no clear D gene. This CDR3 spans 15 amino acids. CDR1 is SGHDT, CDR2 YYEEEE, per germline. V lost 0 bases and J 5 bases, leaving 14 bases between the germline ends. The CDR3, as DNA: TGTGCCAGCAGCTTGGAGGTTAGAACGGGCGAGACCCAGTACTTC. Amino acid sequence: CASSLEVRTGETQYF.

This chain uses TRBV19 with TRBJ2-3; unclear D gene. The CDR3 loop spans 14 amino acids. Germline CDR1 LNHDA, CDR2 SQIVND (reference sequence). V was clipped by 3 bases and J by 2 bases, with 9 bases between them. For the CDR3, the DNA is TGTGCCAGTAGTATTAACAGAAACACAGATACGCAGTATTTT. Translated: CASSINRNTDTQYF.

The rearrangement uses TRBV5-1 and TRBJ2-3; D may be TRBD1 or TRBD2 (5 bases each). Germline CDR1 is SGHRS and CDR2 is YFSETQ. This CDR3 spans 18 amino acids. The V end lost 1 base, the J end lost 0 bases, and 18 bases lay between the germline ends. This chain's CDR3 is CASSLYGSGRASTDTQYF. CDR3 bases: TGCGCCAGCAGCTTGTATGGTTCGGGGCGAGCTAGCACAGATACGCAGTATTTT. The variable domain in full, with the rest retrieved from reference TRBV5-1 and TRBJ2-3, is KAGVTQTPRYLIKTRGQQVTLSCSPISGHRSVSWYQQTPGQGLQFLFEYFSETQRNKGNFPGRFSGRQFSNSRSEMNVSTLELGDSALYLCASSLYGSGRASTDTQYFGPGTRLTVL.

The rearrangement links TRBV5-1 to TRBJ2-7; TRBD1 agrees at 9 bases. Germline V CDR1 and CDR2: SGHRS, YFSETQ. The CDR3 has 14 residues. The trim removed 3 bases at V and 5 bases at J, leaving 6 bases unmatched. The CDR3 protein is CASSSGTGSDEQYF. The CDR3 DNA is TGCGCCAGCAGCTCCGGGACAGGGTCCGACGAGCAGTACTTC.

This clone showed up just a few times. The DNA of the CDR3 is TGTGCCATCAGTGATAAGGGAGTTAACAATAATTCACCCCTCCACTTT. This gives the protein CAISDKGVNNNSPLHF. V and J are TRBV10-3 and TRBJ1-6; D not resolved. Trimming cost V 3 bases and J 5 bases, with 14 bases left between them. From germline, CDR1 is ENHRY and CDR2 SYGVKD. This CDR3 is built from 16 residues.

The chain joins TRBV7-9 to TRBJ2-3; 9 bases are shared with TRBD2. The length of the CDR3 is 14 residues. Trimming cost V 1 base and J 5 bases; bases outside gene matches: 1. Germline values: CDR1 SEHNR, CDR2 FQNEAQ (reference sequence). CDR3 sequence (DNA): TGTGCCAGCAGCTTAGAGCGGGGGGTAGATACGCAGTATTTT. Its protein product is CASSLERGVDTQYF.

This clone has only one observation. The gene calls are TRBV6-2 or TRBV6-3 and TRBJ2-1; D unclear. The CDR3 loop spans 14 amino acids. Trimming left V 3 bases short and J 0 bases short, with 6 bases between. Looked up from germline, CDR1 is MNHEY and CDR2 is SVGEGT. The DNA for the CDR3 is TGTGCCAGCAGTTATTCGGGCTCCTACAATGAGCAGTTCTTC. Translated: CASSYSGSYNEQFF.

This clone came up a few times. The rearrangement uses TRBV7-8 and TRBJ2-7; tentatively, D is TRBD2 (6 bases). Trimming cost V 5 bases and J 0 bases, with 14 bases left between them. This CDR3 region has 15 residues. CDR1 is SGHVS, CDR2 FQNEAQ, per germline. The CDR3 DNA reads TGTGCCAGCAGCGGCGGGGCCTTAAGCTCCTACGAGCAGTACTTC. Its protein product is CASSGGALSSYEQYF.

This clone showed up just a few times. The V gene is TRBV2, the J gene TRBJ1-1; 9 bases fit TRBD1. V gave up 6 bases and J gave up 4 bases; unmatched junction bases: 6. The CDR3 runs 14 residues. Germline values: CDR1 SNHLY, CDR2 FYNNEI. The CDR3 DNA follows: TGTGCCAGCAGCTATAACAGGGGGCTCACTGAAGCTTTCTTT. Encoded protein: CASSYNRGLTEAFF.

V gene TRBV5-6 combines with J gene TRBJ2-7; D remains unclear. This CDR3 spans 13 amino acids. Per the germline V gene, CDR1 is SGHDT and CDR2 is YYEEEE. The V gene lost 0 bases and the J gene lost 3 bases, with 7 bases spanning the gap. In DNA form, the CDR3 reads TGTGCCAGCAGCTTGGTGGATAGCTACGAGCAGTACTTC. This gives the protein CASSLVDSYEQYF.

This chain uses TRBV28 with TRBJ2-7, with D possibly being TRBD2 (5 bases). Trimming took off 3 bases at V and 0 bases at J, with 9 bases between the two ends. This CDR3 contains 14 residues. Germline CDR1 MDHEN, CDR2 SYDVKM. CDR3 region: CASSFHGVSYEQYF. In DNA form, the CDR3 reads TGTGCCAGCAGTTTTCACGGGGTCTCCTACGAGCAGTACTTC.

This clone was counted between two and nine times. The chain links TRBV7-2 to TRBJ2-6; tentative D call: TRBD2 (5 bases). CDR3 length: 17 residues. Trimming stripped 2 bases from V and 2 bases from J, with 13 bases between. Looked up from germline, CDR1 is SGHTA and CDR2 is FQGNSA. As DNA, the CDR3 is TGTGCCAGCAGCTTATTTTCGAGAGGGACTGGGGCCAACGTCCTGACTTTC. This sequence encodes CASSLFSRGTGANVLTF.

The chain uses TRBV27 and TRBJ2-3; D not certain. CDR3 length: 13 amino acids. Trimming left V 1 base short and J 1 base short, with 3 bases between. In germline, CDR1 is MNHEY, CDR2 SMNVEV (reference sequence). The CDR3 DNA reads as TGTGCCAGCAGTTTATTTGGCACAGATACGCAGTATTTT. Encoded protein: CASSLFGTDTQYF.

The gene calls are TRBV23-1 and TRBJ2-7, with TRBD2 as a possible D gene (6 bases). TRBV23-1 is an open reading frame, and its role is uncertain. This CDR3 has 13 amino acids. With 4 bases removed from V and 4 bases from J, the gap between germline ends came to 11 bases. CDR3 coding DNA: TGCGCCAGCAGTCCGGGGGTCGGGTACGAGCAGTACTTC. Translation gives CASSPGVGYEQYF.

For this clone: No DNA is shown, since the ends of the CDR3 on it are uncertain; the CDR3 is the one TCRdb lists. V and J are TRBV7-6 and TRBJ2-1; the D call TRBD1 from the table was never checked on the DNA. The CDR3 extends over 19 residues, inclusive of both ends. Germline lookup yields CDR1 SGHVS and CDR2 FNYEAQ. CDR3 protein: CASSPLWQGAQGFGNEQFF.

The J gene is TRBJ1-2, the V gene TRBV25-1, with 7 bases that match TRBD1. The germline V gene encodes CDR1 MGHDK and CDR2 SYGVNS. The CDR3 totals 15 residues. V lost 5 bases and J lost 4; bases outside the gene matches: 10. This CDR3 reads CASSPDRATVYGYTF. For the CDR3, the DNA is TGTGCCAGCAGTCCCGACAGGGCGACCGTCTATGGCTACACCTTC.

The chain uses TRBV4-1 and TRBJ2-1, with D perhaps TRBD2 (5 bases). CDR3 length: 14 residues. Germline assignment: CDR1 MGHRA and CDR2 YSYEKL. V shed 4 bases and J shed 5 bases, with 12 bases lying between them. CDR3 DNA: TGCGCCAGCAGCCTAAACCGGGGTAACAATGAGCAGTTCTTC. Its translation: CASSLNRGNNEQFF.

CDR3 sequence (DNA): TGTGCCAGCAGCCCTGGAAGGGACACTGAAGCTTTCTTT. It translates to CASSPGRDTEAFF. The chain combines TRBV3-1 (or the pseudogene TRBV3-2) with TRBJ1-1; D remains ambiguous. The V end lost 4 bases, the J end lost 3 bases, and 9 bases lay between the germline ends. Germline V gene sequence: CDR1 LGHDT, CDR2 YNNKEL (reference sequence). The CDR3 length is 13 residues.

The CDR3 nucleotides are TGTGCCACCAGCAGCAGACTAGCGCCGACAGATACGCAGTATTTT. Residues: CATSSRLAPTDTQYF. The chain joins TRBV15 to TRBJ2-3; 8 bases align to TRBD2. This CDR3 region has 15 residues. Germline lookup yields CDR1 LNHNV and CDR2 YYDKDF (reference sequence). After removal of 3 bases from V and 3 bases from J, the junction contained 5 bases not matched to a gene.

V usage is TRBV6-1 and J usage is TRBJ1-2; D not certain. In germline, CDR1 is MNHNS, CDR2 SASEGT. Trimming removed 1 base at V and 1 base at J, with 4 bases between. This CDR3 spans 13 amino acids. CDR3 amino acids: CASSEVINYGYTF. As DNA, the CDR3 is TGTGCCAGCAGTGAAGTGATTAACTATGGCTACACCTTC.

CDR3 region: CAISGSDTQYF. CDR3 sequence (DNA): TGTGCCATCAGTGGCTCAGATACGCAGTATTTT. V usage is TRBV10-3 and J usage is TRBJ2-3, with D unclear. CDR3 length: 11 amino acids. V lost 4 bases, J lost 4 bases, and 3 bases lay in between. Per germline, CDR1 ENHRY and CDR2 SYGVKD.

CDR3 loop: CASSLEGGQPQHF. CDR3 nucleotides: TGTGCCAGCAGCTTGGAGGGCGGACAGCCCCAGCATTTT. The chain uses TRBV5-8 and TRBJ1-5; D is unresolved. Germline V gene sequence: CDR1 SGHTS, CDR2 YDEGEE. Trimming removed 0 bases from V and 7 bases from J, with 8 bases in between. The CDR3 runs 13 residues.

This chain joins TRBV19 and TRBJ2-3; TRBD2 might be the D (6 bases). The CDR3 runs 16 residues. V lost 1 base, J lost 6 bases, and 17 bases lay in between. Germline V gene data show CDR1 as LNHDA and CDR2 as SQIVND (reference sequence). In DNA form, the CDR3 reads TGTGCCAGTAGTATAGTAGGAGGGGCAGCGTTGGATACGCAGTATTTT. Its protein is CASSIVGGAALDTQYF.

This clone was observed once. This chain joins TRBV28 and TRBJ2-2, with D hard to call. V lost 1 base and J lost 4, with 7 bases in between. The CDR3 contains 14 residues. Germline CDR1 and CDR2: MDHEN and SYDVKM. In nucleotides, the CDR3 is TGTGCCAGCAGTTTATTAGCTATCACCGGGGAGCTGTTTTTT. Translating it yields CASSLLAITGELFF.

The chain combines TRBV27 with TRBJ2-3; TRBD2 is a possible D gene (6 bases). Trimming took 3 bases from V and 5 from J, leaving 12 bases between them. The CDR3 is 14 amino acids. Germline V gene sequence: CDR1 MNHEY, CDR2 SMNVEV (reference sequence). The CDR3 nucleotides read TGTGCCAGCAGTTTTTATTCGGGAGAAGATACGCAGTATTTT. The encoded protein is CASSFYSGEDTQYF.